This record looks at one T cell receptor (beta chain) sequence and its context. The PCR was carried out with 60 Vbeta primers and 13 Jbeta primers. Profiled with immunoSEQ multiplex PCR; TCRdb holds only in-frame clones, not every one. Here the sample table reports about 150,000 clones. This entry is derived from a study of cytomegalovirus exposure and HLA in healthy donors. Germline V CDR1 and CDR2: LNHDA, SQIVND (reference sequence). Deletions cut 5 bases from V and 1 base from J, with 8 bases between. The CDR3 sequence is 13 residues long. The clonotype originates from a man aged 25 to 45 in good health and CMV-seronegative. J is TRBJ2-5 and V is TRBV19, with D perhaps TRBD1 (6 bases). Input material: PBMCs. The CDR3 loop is CASSGQFQETQYF. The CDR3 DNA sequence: TGTGCCAGTAGTGGACAGTTCCAAGAGACCCAGTACTTC. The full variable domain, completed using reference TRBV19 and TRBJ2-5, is DGGITQSPKYLFRKEGQNVTLSCEQNLNHDAMYWYRQDPGQGLRLIYYSQIVNDFQKGDIAEGYSVSREKKESFPLTVTSAQKNPTAFYLCASSGQFQETQYFGPGTRLLVL.